This note documents a single T cell receptor (beta chain) sequence. Its antigen is as yet unknown. Measured with immunoSEQ multiplex PCR; TCRdb has only the in-frame clones, and not every one. This sample has thousands of clones; around two thirds occur once, and the top ten carry over 10%. The CDR3 loop spans 17 amino acids. The ends lost 3 bases at V and 10 bases at J; junction bases unmatched: 15. Germline V lookup: CDR1 SNHLY, CDR2 FYNNEI. These data come from a study of T cells in tumors after PD-1 blockade. Study-level information: Daily vismodegib 150 mg continued in a subset of anti-PD-1-treated patients. Study conclusions and caveats: Clonal replacement appeared only between pre- and post-treatment samples. Blood contained roughly two fifths of the tumor's TCR clonotypes.

The sequence was collected from a human donor with basal cell carcinoma. The source was tumor tissue, collected before anti-PD-1 treatment. The genes are TRBV2 and TRBJ2-1; TRBD2 aligns across 10 bases. The DNA of the CDR3 is TGTGCCAGCAGTGATTCGCTAGCGGGAGAAGGGTCAACGGAGCAGTTCTTC. This codes for CASSDSLAGEGSTEQFF. Based on the CDR3 plus reference TRBV2 and TRBJ2-1, the full variable domain is EPEVTQTPSHQVTQMGQEVILRCVPISNHLYFYWYRQILGQKVEFLVSFYNNEISEKSEIFDDQFSVERPDGSNFTLKIRSTKLEDSAMYFCASSDSLAGEGSTEQFFGPGTRLTVL.